Sequencing of this T cell receptor beta chain was carried out in a study of CD8+ T cells in alopecia areata. After isolation, RNA underwent reverse transcription to generate cDNA as the sequencing template. Generated by immunoSEQ multiplex PCR, the TCRdb table keeps only in-frame clones and is missing some. The sample has about 200,000 clones, around three fifths seen once. This clone was seen more than once but under ten times. The antigen remains undetermined. Trimming removed 5 bases at V and 6 bases at J, with 8 bases between. Germline V CDR1 and CDR2: SEHNR, FQNEAQ (reference sequence). The CDR3 is made up of 11 amino acids. Notes on the study in general: Normal scalp had lower clonality than lesional scalp, with alopecia totalis/universalis lesions showing this most strongly.

The source was CD4+ T cells sorted from blood, collected at week 0. This clonotype originated in a human donor with alopecia areata. This chain uses TRBV7-9 with TRBJ2-7; D remains ambiguous. CDR3 in amino acids: CASSPQSEQYF. The CDR3 nucleotides read TGTGCCAGCAGCCCCCAGTCCGAGCAGTACTTC.